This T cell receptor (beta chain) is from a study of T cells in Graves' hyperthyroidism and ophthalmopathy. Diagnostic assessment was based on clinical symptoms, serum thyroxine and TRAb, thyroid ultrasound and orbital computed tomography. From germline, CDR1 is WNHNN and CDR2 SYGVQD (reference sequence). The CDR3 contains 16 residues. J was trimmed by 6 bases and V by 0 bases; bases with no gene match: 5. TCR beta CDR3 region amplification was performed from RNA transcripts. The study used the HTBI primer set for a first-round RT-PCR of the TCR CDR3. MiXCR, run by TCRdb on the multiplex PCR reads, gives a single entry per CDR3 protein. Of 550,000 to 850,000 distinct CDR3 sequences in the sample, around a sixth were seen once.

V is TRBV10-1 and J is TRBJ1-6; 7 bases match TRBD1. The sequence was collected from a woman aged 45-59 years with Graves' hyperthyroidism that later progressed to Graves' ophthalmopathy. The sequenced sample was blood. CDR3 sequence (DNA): TGCGCCAGCAGTGAGTCCTCTCCAGGGGGTAATTCACCCCTCCACTTT. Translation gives CASSESSPGGNSPLHF.